This T cell receptor (beta chain) was found in a study of Tregs in tolerant kidney transplant recipients. Germline lookup yields CDR1 SGDLS and CDR2 YYNGEE. The CDR3 runs 14 residues. The V segment lost 4 bases and the J segment 0 bases; nucleotides outside the gene matches: 4. CD4+CD25+CD127- Tregs, CD4+CD25- non-Tregs, CD4 and CD8 cells were sorted. Sequencing was performed with immunoSEQ multiplex PCR; in TCRdb, only in-frame clones are kept and a portion is missing. The sample records over 55,000 clones, around four fifths being singletons. The chain has TRBV9 and TRBJ2-7; 7 nucleotides line up with TRBD2. The source is a human donor in good health. The sequenced material came from CD4+ T cells from blood. DNA of the CDR3: TGTGCCAGCAGCAGAACTAGCGCCTCCTACGAGCAGTACTTC. It encodes CASSRTSASYEQYF.